This TCR beta chain is from a study of cytomegalovirus exposure and HLA in healthy donors. Study-wide background: For the approximately 420 genotyped donors, around 76% fell within the Caucasian-associated ancestry cluster. Findings of the study overall: Differences between HLA loci emerged in a later analysis of TCR association rates, with DRB1 most and HLA-C fewest. Common viral pathogens seemed, in a later analysis, to connect with several of the most significant clusters.

Use of 60 Vbeta and 13 Jbeta primers characterized the PCR. Generated by immunoSEQ multiplex PCR, the TCRdb table keeps only in-frame clones and is missing some. The sample lists 250,000 to 350,000 clones; roughly 89% were seen once. Deletions cut 0 bases from V and 0 bases from J, with 11 bases between. This CDR3 is built from 16 residues. The germline V gene has CDR1 SGDLS and CDR2 YYNGEE. This clone occurred once. Its antigen remains unidentified. V gene TRBV9 combines with J gene TRBJ2-3, with D unclear. The clonotype originates from a man in his forties in good health and CMV-seropositive. The sample comprised PBMCs. The CDR3 region has the DNA TGTGCCAGCAGCGTAGACCCCCGACTTAGCACAGATACGCAGTATTTT. Translation: CASSVDPRLSTDTQYF.